The present TCR beta chain was sequenced within a study of a mutant IDH1 vaccine in newly diagnosed glioma. Overall study context: Patients came in for eight vaccinations, in weeks 1, 3, 5, 7, 11, 15, 19 and 23. Treated patients were roughly 60% male, approximately 38% female, mean age around 40 years. Earlier therapy was either radiotherapy, temozolomide, or both, and most got both.

Time point noted: week 23, last vaccination. Alongside topical imiquimod, each dose of vaccine comprised 300 ug of mutant IDH1 20-mer peptide. Donors' newly diagnosed IDH1-mutant WHO grade 3 or 4 astrocytomas lacked nuclear ATRX. Clones were read by immunoSEQ multiplex PCR, and TCRdb kept only the in-frame ones, dropping some. The table shows approximately 60,000 clones, with around 80% occurring only once. Germline V CDR1 and CDR2: MRHNA, SNTAGT. The CDR3 runs 11 residues. The V end was cut by 9 bases, the J end by 5 bases, with 10 bases between. As for this clone: Antigen: not known.

The sample consisted of PBMCs, taken from a glioma patient whose treatment included an IDH1 peptide vaccine. The chain employs TRBV6-4 and TRBJ1-2; D ambiguous. This clonotype originated in a woman aged 40 to 50 with glioma. Some clones in this sample may be carry-over from other donors' samples. Here the CDR3 reads CASSSGYGYTF. CDR3 bases: TGTGCCAGTTCATCGGGGTATGGCTACACCTTC.